This entry lists 6 T cell receptor beta chains sequenced from one sample in a study of shared clonotypes between healthy human individuals. Some clones are missing from TCRdb's copy, which holds only in-frame ones; the method was immunoSEQ multiplex PCR. Here the sample spans 2 million to 2.5 million clones, 90% to 97% being singletons. The sequencing input was naive CD4+ T cells sorted from blood. The subset denotes: CD45RA+ positively selected. All receptors derive from a man between 18 and 35 years old in good health.

The genes are TRBV30 and TRBJ1-5; the D is unclear. This CDR3 comprises 13 residues. Germline V lookup: CDR1 GTSNPN, CDR2 SVGIG (reference sequence). Trimming left V 2 bases short and J 3 bases short, with 8 bases between. The CDR3 nucleotides are TGTGCCTGGAGTCGGGAGTTCAATCAGCCCCAGCATTTT. Protein: CAWSREFNQPQHF. Complete variable domain (other parts from reference TRBV30 and TRBJ1-5): SQTIHQWPATLVQPVGSPLSLECTVEGTSNPNLYWYRQAAGRGLQLLFYSVGIGQISSEVPQNLSASRPQDRQFILSSKKLLLSDSGFYLCAWSREFNQPQHFGDGTRLSIL.

This rearrangement joins TRBV27 to TRBJ2-1; weak D call: TRBD1 (6 bases). The ends were cut back, 8 bases at V and 2 bases at J, with 10 bases in the middle. Germline V gene sequence: CDR1 MNHEY, CDR2 SMNVEV (reference sequence). The CDR3 totals 13 residues. The CDR3: CASGAGAYNEQFF. CDR3 coding DNA: TGTGCCAGCGGAGCAGGGGCCTACAATGAGCAGTTCTTC.

The chain carries TRBV28 and TRBJ1-3; 7 nucleotides match TRBD1. Germline-derived CDR1 and CDR2 are MDHEN and SYDVKM. The CDR3 extends over 16 amino acids. The trim removed 2 bases at V and 3 bases at J, leaving 7 bases unmatched. CDR3 sequence reads: CASSLNRGGHGNTIYF. The CDR3 region has the DNA TGTGCCAGCAGTTTAAACAGGGGAGGACATGGAAACACCATATATTTT. The complete variable domain, with remaining parts taken from reference TRBV28 and TRBJ1-3, reads DVKVTQSSRYLVKRTGEKVFLECVQDMDHENMFWYRQDPGLGLRLIYFSYDVKMKEKGDIPEGYSVSREKKERFSLILESASTNQTSMYLCASSLNRGGHGNTIYFGEGSWLTVV.

The rearrangement uses TRBV27 and TRBJ1-4; D not certain. The CDR3 length is 14 residues. Between the trimmed V and J ends, which lost 5 bases and 5 bases, there was a span of 12 bases. Germline V gene lookup returns CDR1 MNHEY and CDR2 SMNVEV (reference sequence). The CDR3 sequence is CASSISRLNEKLFF. DNA of the CDR3: TGTGCCAGCAGTATTAGCAGGCTAAATGAAAAACTGTTTTTT.

This CDR3 is CASSPPPGQLYGYTF. In nucleotides, the CDR3 is TGTGCCAGCAGCCCCCCCCCTGGACAGCTCTATGGCTACACCTTC. This chain uses TRBV9 with TRBJ1-2; tentative D call: TRBD1 (6 bases). CDR3 length: 15 residues. Germline V lookup: CDR1 SGDLS, CDR2 YYNGEE. Trimming took 4 bases from V and 4 from J, leaving 17 bases between them.

This clone appeared a single time. Other nucleotide sequences in the sample specify the same CDR3. V gene TRBV29-1 combines with J gene TRBJ2-7; 10 bases are shared with TRBD1. Per germline, CDR1 SQVTM and CDR2 ANQGSEA. V lost 6 bases to trimming and J lost 1 base; unmatched junction nucleotides: 6. The CDR3 has 14 amino acids. The CDR3 spells CSVKPGQGSYEQYF. CDR3 bases: TGCAGCGTGAAACCGGGACAGGGGTCCTACGAGCAGTACTTC.